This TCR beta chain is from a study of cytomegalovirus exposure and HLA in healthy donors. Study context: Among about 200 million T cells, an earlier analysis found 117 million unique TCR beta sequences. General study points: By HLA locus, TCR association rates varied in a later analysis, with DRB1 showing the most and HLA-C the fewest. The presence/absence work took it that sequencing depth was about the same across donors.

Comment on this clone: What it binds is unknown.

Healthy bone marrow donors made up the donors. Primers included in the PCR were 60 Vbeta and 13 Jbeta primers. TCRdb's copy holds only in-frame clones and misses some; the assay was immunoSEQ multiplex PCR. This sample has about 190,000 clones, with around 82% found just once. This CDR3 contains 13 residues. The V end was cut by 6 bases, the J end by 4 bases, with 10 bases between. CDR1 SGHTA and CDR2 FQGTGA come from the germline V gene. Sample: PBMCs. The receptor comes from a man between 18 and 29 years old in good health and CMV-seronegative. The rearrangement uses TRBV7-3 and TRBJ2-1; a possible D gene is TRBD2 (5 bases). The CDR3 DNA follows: TGTGCCAGCAGTGACGGGAAGTACAATGAGCAGTTCTTC. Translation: CASSDGKYNEQFF.